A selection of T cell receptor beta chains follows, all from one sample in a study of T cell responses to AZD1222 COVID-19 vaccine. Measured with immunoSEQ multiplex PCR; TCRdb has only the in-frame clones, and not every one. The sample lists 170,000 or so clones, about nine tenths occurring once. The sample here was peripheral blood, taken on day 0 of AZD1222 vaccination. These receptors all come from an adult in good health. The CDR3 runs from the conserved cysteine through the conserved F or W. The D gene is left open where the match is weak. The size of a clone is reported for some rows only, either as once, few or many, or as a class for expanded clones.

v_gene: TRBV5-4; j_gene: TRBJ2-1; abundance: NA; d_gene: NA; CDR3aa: CASSLGRPGKNNEQFF; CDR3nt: TGTGCCAGCAGCTTGGGACGGCCAGGGAAAAACAATGAGCAGTTCTTC
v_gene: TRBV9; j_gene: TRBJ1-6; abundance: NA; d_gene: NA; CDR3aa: CASSPGEGANSPLHF; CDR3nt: TGTGCCAGCAGCCCGGGGGAGGGCGCGAATTCACCCCTCCACTTT
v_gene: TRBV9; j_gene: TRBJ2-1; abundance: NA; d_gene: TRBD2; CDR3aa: CASSVEAGGPNEQFF; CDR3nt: TGTGCCAGCAGCGTAGAAGCGGGGGGGCCGAATGAGCAGTTCTTC
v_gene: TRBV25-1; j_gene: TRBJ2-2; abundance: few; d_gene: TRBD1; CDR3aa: CASRTGMDTGELFF; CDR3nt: TGTGCCAGCAGGACAGGGATGGACACCGGGGAGCTGTTTTTT
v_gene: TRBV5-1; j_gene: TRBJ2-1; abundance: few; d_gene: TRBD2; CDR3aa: CASSFGLAGGLNEQFF; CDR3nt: TGCGCCAGCAGCTTCGGACTAGCGGGGGGGCTTAATGAGCAGTTCTTC
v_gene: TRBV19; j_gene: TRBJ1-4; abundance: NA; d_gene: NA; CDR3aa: CASSIAPRTNEKLFF; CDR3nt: TGTGCCAGTAGTATAGCACCTAGGACTAATGAAAAACTGTTTTTT
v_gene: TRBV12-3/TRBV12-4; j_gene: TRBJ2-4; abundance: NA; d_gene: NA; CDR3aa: CASSPGPGDIQYF; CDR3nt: TGTGCCAGCAGCCCCGGGCCTGGAGACATTCAGTACTTC
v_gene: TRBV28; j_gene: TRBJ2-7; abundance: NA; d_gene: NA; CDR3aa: CASSLLGPYEQYF; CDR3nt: TGTGCCAGCAGTTTATTAGGTCCCTACGAGCAGTACTTC
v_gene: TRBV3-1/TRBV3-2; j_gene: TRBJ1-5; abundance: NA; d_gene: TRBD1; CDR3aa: CASSPGGKPQHF; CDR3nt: TGTGCCAGCAGCCCAGGGGGTAAGCCCCAGCATTTT
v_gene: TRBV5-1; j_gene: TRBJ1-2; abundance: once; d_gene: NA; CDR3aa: CASSESGPYYGYTF; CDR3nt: TGCGCCAGCTCCGAGTCAGGGCCGTACTATGGCTACACCTTC
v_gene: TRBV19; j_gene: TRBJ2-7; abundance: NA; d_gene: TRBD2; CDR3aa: CASSIVAGGPAEQYF; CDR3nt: TGTGCCAGTAGTATCGTAGCGGGGGGCCCAGCCGAGCAGTACTTC
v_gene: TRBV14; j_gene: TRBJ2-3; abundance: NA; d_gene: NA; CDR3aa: CASSQMSTDTQYF; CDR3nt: TGTGCCAGCAGCCAAATGTCCACAGATACGCAGTATTTT
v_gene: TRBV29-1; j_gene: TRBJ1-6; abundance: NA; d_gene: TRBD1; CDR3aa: CSRPWRTGRYNSPLHF; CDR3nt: TGCAGCCGACCTTGGCGGACAGGCAGATATAATTCACCCCTCCACTTT
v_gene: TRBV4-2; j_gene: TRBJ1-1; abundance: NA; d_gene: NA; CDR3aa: CASSQGRGTNTEAFF; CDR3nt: TGTGCCAGCAGCCAGGGGCGGGGTACCAACACTGAAGCTTTCTTT
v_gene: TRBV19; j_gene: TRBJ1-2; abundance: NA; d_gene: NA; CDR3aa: CASSLDGYYGYTF; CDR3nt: TGTGCCAGTAGTTTGGACGGCTACTATGGCTACACCTTC
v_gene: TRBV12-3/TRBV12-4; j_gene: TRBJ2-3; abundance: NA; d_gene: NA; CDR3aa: CASLQTDTQYF; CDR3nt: TGTGCCAGCCTTCAAACAGATACGCAGTATTTT
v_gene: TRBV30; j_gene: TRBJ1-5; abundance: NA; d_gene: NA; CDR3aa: CAWGKGERDQPQHF; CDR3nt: TGTGCCTGGGGGAAGGGGGAAAGGGATCAGCCCCAGCATTTT
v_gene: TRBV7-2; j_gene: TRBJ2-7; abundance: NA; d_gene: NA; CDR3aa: CASSLLTTSSYEQYF; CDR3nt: TGTGCCAGCAGCTTGTTAACAACCTCCTCCTACGAGCAGTACTTC
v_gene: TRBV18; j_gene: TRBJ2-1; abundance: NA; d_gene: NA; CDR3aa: CASSPRRTDHYNEQFF; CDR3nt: TGTGCCAGCTCACCCCGTAGGACAGATCATTACAATGAGCAGTTCTTC
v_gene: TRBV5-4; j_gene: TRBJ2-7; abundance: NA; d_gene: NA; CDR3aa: CASSSGGGGYEQYF; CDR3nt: TGTGCCAGCAGTTCAGGGGGAGGGGGCTACGAGCAGTACTTC
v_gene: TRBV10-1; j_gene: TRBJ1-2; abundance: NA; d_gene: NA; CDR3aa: CASSEGGNYGYTF; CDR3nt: TGCGCCAGCAGTGAGGGGGGGAACTATGGCTACACCTTC
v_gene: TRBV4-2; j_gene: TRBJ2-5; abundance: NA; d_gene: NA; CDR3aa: CASSQETLIETQYF; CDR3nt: TGTGCCAGCAGCCAAGAAACGCTGATAGAGACCCAGTACTTC
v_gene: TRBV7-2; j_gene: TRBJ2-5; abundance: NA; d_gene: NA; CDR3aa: CASSAPGPQETQYF; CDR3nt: TGTGCCAGCAGCGCCCCCGGACCGCAGGAGACCCAGTACTTC
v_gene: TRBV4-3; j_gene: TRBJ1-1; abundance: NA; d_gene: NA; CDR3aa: CASSQQMNTEAFF; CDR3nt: TGCGCCAGCAGCCAGCAAATGAACACTGAAGCTTTCTTT
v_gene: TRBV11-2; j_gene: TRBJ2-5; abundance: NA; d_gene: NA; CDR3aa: CASSLEGARKQTQYF; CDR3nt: TGTGCCAGCAGCTTAGAGGGGGCGCGGAAACAGACCCAGTACTTC
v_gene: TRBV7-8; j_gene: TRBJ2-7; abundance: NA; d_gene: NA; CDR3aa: CASSLAGGLQYF; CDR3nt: TGTGCCAGCAGCTTAGCAGGGGGGCTGCAGTACTTC
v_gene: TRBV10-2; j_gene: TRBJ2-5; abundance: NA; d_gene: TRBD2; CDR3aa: CASSPPSSGAPWVYF; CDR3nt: TGCGCCAGCAGCCCACCGTCTAGCGGGGCCCCCTGGGTGTACTTC
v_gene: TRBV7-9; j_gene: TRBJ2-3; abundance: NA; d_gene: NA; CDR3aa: CASSTTDTQYF; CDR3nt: TGTGCCAGCAGCACCACAGATACGCAGTATTTT
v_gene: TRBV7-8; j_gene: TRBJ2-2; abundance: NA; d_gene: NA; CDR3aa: CASSLAWTTTTGELFF; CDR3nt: TGTGCCAGCAGCTTAGCATGGACAACCACAACCGGGGAGCTGTTTTTT
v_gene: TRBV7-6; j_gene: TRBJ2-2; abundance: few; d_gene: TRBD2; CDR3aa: CASSLAGGSAGELFF; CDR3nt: TGTGCCAGCAGCTTGGCGGGAGGGAGCGCCGGGGAGCTGTTTTTT
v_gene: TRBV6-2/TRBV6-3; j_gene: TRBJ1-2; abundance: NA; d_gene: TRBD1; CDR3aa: CASSYRTGTSNYGYTF; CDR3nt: TGTGCCAGCAGTTACCGGACAGGGACGAGTAACTATGGCTACACCTTC
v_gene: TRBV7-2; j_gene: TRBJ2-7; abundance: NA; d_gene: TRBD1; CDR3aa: CASSDSYRGRYEQYF; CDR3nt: TGTGCCAGCAGCGACTCGTACAGGGGGCGGTACGAGCAGTACTTC
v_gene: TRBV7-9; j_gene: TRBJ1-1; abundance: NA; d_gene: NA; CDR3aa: CASSPTGIPNTEAFF; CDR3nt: TGTGCCAGCAGCCCAACAGGGATACCGAACACTGAAGCTTTCTTT
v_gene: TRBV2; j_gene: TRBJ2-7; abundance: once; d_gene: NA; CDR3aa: CASRKGPLYEQYF; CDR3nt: TGTGCCAGCAGGAAAGGACCGCTCTACGAGCAGTACTTC
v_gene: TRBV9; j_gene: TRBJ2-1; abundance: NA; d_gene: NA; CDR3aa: CASSAGGGTLSYNEQFF; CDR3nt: TGTGCCAGCAGCGCGGGGGGCGGAACGCTATCCTACAATGAGCAGTTCTTC
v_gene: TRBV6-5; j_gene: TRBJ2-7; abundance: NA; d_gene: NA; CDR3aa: CASRPYDSLSYEQYF; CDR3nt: TGTGCCAGCAGACCCTACGACAGCCTTTCCTACGAGCAGTACTTC
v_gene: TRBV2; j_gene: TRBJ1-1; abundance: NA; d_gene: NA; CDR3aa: CASSQGEGTEAFF; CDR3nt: TGTGCCAGCAGCCAGGGTGAGGGCACTGAAGCTTTCTTT
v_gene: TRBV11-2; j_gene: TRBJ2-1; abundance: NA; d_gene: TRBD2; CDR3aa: CASSLVPSGGVFYNEQFF; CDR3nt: TGTGCCAGCAGCTTAGTTCCTAGCGGGGGGGTGTTCTACAATGAGCAGTTCTTC
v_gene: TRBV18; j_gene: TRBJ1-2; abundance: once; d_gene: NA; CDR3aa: CASSPQGNYGYTF; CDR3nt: TGTGCCAGCTCACCCCAGGGTAACTATGGCTACACCTTC
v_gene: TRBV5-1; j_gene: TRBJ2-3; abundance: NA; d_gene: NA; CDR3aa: CASSLNPPGANTDTQYF; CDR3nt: TGCGCCAGCAGCTTGAACCCGCCGGGGGCTAATACAGATACGCAGTATTTT
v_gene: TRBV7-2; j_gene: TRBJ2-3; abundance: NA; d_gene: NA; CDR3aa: CASSITDTQYF; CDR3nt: TGTGCCAGCAGCATCACAGATACGCAGTATTTT
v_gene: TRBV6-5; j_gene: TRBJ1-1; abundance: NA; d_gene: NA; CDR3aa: CASSYLGTEAFF; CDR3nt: TGTGCCAGCAGTTACTTAGGCACTGAAGCTTTCTTT
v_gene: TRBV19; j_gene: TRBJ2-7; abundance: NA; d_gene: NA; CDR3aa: CASSIYFPGVEQYF; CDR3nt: TGTGCCAGTAGTATTTACTTTCCGGGAGTCGAGCAGTACTTC
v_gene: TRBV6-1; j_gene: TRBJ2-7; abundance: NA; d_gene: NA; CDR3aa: CASSEGRNYEQYF; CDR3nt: TGTGCCAGCAGTGAGGGGCGAAACTACGAGCAGTACTTC
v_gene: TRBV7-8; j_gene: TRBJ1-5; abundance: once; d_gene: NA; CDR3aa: CASSLELSNQPQHF; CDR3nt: TGTGCCAGCAGCTTAGAACTTAGCAATCAGCCCCAGCATTTT
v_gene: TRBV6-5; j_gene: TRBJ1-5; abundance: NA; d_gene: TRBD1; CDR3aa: CASLGQGHNQPQHF; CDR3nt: TGTGCCAGCCTGGGACAGGGCCACAATCAGCCCCAGCATTTT
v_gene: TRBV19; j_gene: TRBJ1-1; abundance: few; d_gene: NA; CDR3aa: CASSIGGQGNTEAFF; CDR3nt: TGTGCCAGTAGTATAGGAGGCCAGGGGAACACTGAAGCTTTCTTT
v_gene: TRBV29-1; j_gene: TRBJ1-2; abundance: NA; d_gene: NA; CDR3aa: CSVERGRNYGYTF; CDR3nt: TGCAGCGTTGAGAGGGGACGGAACTATGGCTACACCTTC
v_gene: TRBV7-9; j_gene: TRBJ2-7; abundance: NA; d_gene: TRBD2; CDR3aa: CASSLVRVAGARENEQYF; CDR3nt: TGTGCCAGCAGCTTAGTTCGAGTAGCGGGGGCCCGGGAGAACGAGCAGTACTTC
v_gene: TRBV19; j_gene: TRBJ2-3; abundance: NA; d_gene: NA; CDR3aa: CASSIMPGSTDTQYF; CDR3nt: TGTGCCAGTAGTATCATGCCAGGCAGCACAGATACGCAGTATTTT
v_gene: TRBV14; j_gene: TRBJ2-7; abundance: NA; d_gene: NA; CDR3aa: CASSQDLESEQYF; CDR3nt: TGTGCCAGCAGCCAAGATTTGGAGAGTGAGCAGTACTTC
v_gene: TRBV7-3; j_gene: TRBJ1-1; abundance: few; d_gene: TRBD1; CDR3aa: CASSLGPRDRVETEAFF; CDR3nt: TGTGCCAGCAGCTTAGGCCCCCGGGACAGGGTCGAGACTGAAGCTTTCTTT
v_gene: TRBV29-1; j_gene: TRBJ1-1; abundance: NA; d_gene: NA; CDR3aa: CSVAEAFEAFF; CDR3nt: TGCAGCGTTGCGGAGGCCTTTGAAGCTTTCTTT
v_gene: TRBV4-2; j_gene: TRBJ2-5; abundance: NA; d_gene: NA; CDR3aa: CASSHIDGLQETQYF; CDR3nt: TGTGCCAGCAGCCACATCGACGGGCTGCAAGAGACCCAGTACTTC
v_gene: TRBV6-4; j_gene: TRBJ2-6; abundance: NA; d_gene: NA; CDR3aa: CATLSGANVLTF; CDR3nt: TGTGCCACCCTCTCTGGGGCCAACGTCCTGACTTTC
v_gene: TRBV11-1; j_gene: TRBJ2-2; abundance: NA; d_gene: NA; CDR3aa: CASSRIRAAGGELFF; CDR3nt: TGTGCCAGCAGCCGAATCCGGGCCGCTGGGGGGGAGCTGTTTTTT
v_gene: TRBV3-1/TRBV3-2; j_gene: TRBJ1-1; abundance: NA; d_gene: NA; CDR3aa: CASSQGARTEAFF; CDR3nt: TGTGCCAGCAGCCAGGGGGCGAGGACTGAAGCTTTCTTT
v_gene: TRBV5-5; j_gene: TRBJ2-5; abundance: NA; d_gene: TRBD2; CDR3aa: CASSGGLRQETQYF; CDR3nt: TGTGCCAGCAGCGGGGGACTAAGACAAGAGACCCAGTACTTC
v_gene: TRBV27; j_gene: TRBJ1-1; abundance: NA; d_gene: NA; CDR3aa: CASSFNPTGNTEAFF; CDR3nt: TGTGCCAGCAGTTTTAATCCGACAGGTAACACTGAAGCTTTCTTT